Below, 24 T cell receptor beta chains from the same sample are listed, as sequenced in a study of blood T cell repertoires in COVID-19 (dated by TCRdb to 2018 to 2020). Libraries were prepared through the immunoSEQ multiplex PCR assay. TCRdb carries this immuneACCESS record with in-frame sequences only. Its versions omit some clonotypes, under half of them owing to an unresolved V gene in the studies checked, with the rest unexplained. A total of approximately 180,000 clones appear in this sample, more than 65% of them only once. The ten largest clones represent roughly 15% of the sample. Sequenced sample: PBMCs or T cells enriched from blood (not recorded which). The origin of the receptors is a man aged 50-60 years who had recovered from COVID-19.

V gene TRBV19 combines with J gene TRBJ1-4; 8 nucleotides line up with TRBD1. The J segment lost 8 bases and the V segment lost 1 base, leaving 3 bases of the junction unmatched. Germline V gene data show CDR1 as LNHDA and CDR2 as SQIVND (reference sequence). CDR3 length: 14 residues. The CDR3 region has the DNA TGTGCCAGTAGTATAGGCGGGACAGGAGAAAAACTGTTTTTT. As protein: CASSIGGTGEKLFF.

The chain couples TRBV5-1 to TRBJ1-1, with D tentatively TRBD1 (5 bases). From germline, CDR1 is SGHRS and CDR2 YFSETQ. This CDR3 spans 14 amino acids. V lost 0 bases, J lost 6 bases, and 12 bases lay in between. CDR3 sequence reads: CASSLGGRSAEAFF. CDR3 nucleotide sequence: TGCGCCAGCAGCTTGGGGGGGAGGTCCGCTGAAGCTTTCTTT.

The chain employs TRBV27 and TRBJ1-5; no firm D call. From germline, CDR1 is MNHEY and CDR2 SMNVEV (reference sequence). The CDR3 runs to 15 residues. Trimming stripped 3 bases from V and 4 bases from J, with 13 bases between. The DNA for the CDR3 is TGTGCCAGCAGTTTCGTAGGCCTCGGGAATCAGCCCCAGCATTTT. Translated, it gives CASSFVGLGNQPQHF.

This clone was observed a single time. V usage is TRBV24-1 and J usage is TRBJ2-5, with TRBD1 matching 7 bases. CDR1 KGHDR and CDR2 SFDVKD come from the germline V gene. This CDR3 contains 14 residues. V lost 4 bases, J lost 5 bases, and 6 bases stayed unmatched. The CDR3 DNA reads TGTGCCACCAGTGACCCGACAGGGCGGGAGACCCAGTACTTC. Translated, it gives CATSDPTGRETQYF.

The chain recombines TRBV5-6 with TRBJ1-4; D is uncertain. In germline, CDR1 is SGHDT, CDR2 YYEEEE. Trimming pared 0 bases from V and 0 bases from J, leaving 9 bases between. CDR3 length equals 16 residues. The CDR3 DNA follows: TGTGCCAGCAGCTTGGGGGGAGGAGCAACTAATGAAAAACTGTTTTTT. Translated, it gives CASSLGGGATNEKLFF.

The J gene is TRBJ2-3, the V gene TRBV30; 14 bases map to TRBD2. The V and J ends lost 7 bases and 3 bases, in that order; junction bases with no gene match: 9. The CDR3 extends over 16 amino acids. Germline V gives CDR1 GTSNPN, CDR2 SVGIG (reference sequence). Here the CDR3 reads CAFRGLAGERTDTQYF. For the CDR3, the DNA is TGTGCCTTCCGGGGACTAGCGGGGGAAAGGACAGATACGCAGTATTTT.

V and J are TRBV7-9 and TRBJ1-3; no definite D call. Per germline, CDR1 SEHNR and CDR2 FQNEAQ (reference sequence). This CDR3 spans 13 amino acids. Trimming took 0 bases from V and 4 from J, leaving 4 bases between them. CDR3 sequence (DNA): TGTGCCAGCAGCTTAGCGTCAGGAAACACCATATATTTT. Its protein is CASSLASGNTIYF. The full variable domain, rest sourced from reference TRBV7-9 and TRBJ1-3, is DTGVSQNPRHKITKRGQNVTFRCDPISEHNRLYWYRQTLGQGPEFLTYFQNEAQLEKSRLLSDRFSAERPKGSFSTLEIQRTEQGDSAMYLCASSLASGNTIYFGEGSWLTVV.

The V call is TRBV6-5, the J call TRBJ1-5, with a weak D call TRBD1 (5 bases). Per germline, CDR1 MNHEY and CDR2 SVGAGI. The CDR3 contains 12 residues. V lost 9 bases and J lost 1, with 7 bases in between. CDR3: CARGPSNQPQHF. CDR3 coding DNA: TGTGCCAGGGGGCCCAGCAATCAGCCCCAGCATTTT.

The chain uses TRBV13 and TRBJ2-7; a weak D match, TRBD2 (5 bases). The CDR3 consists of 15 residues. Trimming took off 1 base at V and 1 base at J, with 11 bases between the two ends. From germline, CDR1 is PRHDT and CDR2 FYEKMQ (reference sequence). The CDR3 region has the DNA TGTGCCAGCAGCTTAGTGGGGAGCCCTTCCTACGAGCAGTACTTC. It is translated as CASSLVGSPSYEQYF.

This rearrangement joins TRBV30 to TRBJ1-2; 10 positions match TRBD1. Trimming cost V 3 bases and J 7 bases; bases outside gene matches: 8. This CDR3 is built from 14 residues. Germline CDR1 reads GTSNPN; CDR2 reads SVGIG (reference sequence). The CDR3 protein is CAWSFDRGQGGYTF. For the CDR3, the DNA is TGTGCCTGGAGCTTTGACAGGGGGCAAGGTGGCTACACCTTC.

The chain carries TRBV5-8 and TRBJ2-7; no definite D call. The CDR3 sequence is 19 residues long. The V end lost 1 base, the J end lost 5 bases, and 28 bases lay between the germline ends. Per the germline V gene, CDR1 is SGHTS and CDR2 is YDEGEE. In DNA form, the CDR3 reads TGTGCCAGCAGCTTGTCTGGTAAAAGGTTTGGGCCTACTCGCGACGAGCAGTACTTC. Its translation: CASSLSGKRFGPTRDEQYF.

The DNA for the CDR3 is TGTGCCAGCAGCGTCACAGGGGATACGCAGTATTTT. Its translation: CASSVTGDTQYF. The chain uses TRBV9 and TRBJ2-3; the D gene is possibly TRBD1 (6 bases). The V end was cut by 2 bases, the J end by 6 bases, with 7 bases between. CDR3 size: 12 residues. CDR1 SGDLS and CDR2 YYNGEE come from the germline V gene.

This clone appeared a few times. In DNA, the CDR3 is TGTGCCAGCAGACGGAAGACAGGTTTTGGAAACACCATATATTTT. Translation gives CASRRKTGFGNTIYF. J is TRBJ1-3 and V is TRBV5-8; D may be TRBD1 (6 bases). The CDR3 runs 15 residues. The germline V and J ends were trimmed by 5 bases and 3 bases, with 15 bases remaining between them. Looked up from germline, CDR1 is SGHTS and CDR2 is YDEGEE. The full variable domain, in which reference TRBV5-8 and TRBJ1-3 provide the parts outside the CDR3, is EAGVTQSPTHLIKTRGQQATLRCSPISGHTSVYWYQQALGLGLQFLLWYDEGEERNRGNFPPRFSGRQFPNYSSELNVNALELEDSALYLCASRRKTGFGNTIYFGEGSWLTVV.

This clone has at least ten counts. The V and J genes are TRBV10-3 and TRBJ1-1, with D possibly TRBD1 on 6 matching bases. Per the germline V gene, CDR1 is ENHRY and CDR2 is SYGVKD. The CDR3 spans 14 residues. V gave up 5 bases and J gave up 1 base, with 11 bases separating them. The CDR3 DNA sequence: TGTGCCATCAGTACAGGGTCCCGGAACACTGAAGCTTTCTTT. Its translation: CAISTGSRNTEAFF.

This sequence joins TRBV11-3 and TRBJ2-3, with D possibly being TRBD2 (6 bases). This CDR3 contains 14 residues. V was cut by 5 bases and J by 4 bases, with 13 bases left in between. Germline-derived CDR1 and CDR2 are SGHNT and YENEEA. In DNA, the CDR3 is TGTGCCAGCAGCCCTGCTAGCGCGTCAGATACGCAGTATTTT. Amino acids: CASSPASASDTQYF.

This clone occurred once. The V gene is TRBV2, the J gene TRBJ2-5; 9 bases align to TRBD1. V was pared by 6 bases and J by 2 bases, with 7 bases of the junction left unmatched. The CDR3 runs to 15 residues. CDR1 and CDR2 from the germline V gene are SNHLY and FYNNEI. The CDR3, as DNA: TGTGCCAGCAGGGCCGGGACAGGGCGGCAAGAGACCCAGTACTTC. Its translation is CASRAGTGRQETQYF.

The CDR3 here is CASSQDPSGKGETQYF. The CDR3, as DNA: TGCGCCAGCAGCCAAGATCCTAGCGGGAAGGGAGAGACCCAGTACTTC. The chain is built from TRBV4-1 and TRBJ2-5; 9 bases match TRBD2. This CDR3 spans 16 amino acids. Germline trimming cut 0 bases from V and 4 bases from J; bases unmatched to any gene: 6. Germline V gene data show CDR1 as MGHRA and CDR2 as YSYEKL.

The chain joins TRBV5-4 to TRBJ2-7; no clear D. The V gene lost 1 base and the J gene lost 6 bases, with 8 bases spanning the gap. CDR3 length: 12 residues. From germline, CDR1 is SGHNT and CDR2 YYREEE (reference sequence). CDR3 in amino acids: CASSLKTTEQYF. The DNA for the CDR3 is TGTGCCAGCAGCTTGAAAACAACCGAGCAGTACTTC.

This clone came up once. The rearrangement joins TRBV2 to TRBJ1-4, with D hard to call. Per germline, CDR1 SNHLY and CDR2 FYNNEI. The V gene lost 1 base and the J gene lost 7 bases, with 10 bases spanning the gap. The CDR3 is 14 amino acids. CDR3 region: CASSEEGVGEKLFF. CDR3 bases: TGTGCCAGCAGTGAAGAGGGAGTTGGTGAAAAACTGTTTTTT.

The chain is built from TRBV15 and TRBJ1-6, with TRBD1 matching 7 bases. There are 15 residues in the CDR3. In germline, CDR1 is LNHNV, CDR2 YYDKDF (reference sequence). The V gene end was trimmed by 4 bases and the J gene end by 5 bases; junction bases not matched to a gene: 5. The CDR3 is CATSTRDSNNSPLHF. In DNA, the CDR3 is TGTGCCACCAGCACCCGGGACAGTAATAATTCACCCCTCCACTTT.

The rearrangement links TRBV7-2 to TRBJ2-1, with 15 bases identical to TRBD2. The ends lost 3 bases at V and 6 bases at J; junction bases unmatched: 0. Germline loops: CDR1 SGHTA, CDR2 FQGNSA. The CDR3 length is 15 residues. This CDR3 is CASSLGLAGGNEQFF. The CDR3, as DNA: TGTGCCAGCAGCTTGGGACTAGCGGGGGGCAATGAGCAGTTCTTC.

The CDR3 sequence: CASSSLGQGESKPQHF. The CDR3 DNA is TGTGCCAGTAGTTCGCTGGGACAGGGGGAAAGTAAGCCCCAGCATTTT. The chain couples TRBV19 to TRBJ1-5, with TRBD1 identical over 11 bases. The J segment lost 8 bases and the V segment lost 5 bases, leaving 11 bases of the junction unmatched. CDR1 LNHDA and CDR2 SQIVND come from the germline V gene (reference sequence). The CDR3 spans 16 residues.

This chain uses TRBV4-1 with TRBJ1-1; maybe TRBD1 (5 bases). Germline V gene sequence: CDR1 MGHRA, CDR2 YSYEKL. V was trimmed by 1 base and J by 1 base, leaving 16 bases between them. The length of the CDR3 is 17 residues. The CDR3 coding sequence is TGCGCCAGCAGCCAAGGCTGGGGGGGAGCCTGGAACACTGAAGCTTTCTTT. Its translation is CASSQGWGGAWNTEAFF.

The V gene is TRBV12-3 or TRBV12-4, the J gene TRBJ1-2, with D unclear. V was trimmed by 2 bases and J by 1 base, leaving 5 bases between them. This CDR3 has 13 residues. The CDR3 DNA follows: TGTGCCAGCAGTTTAAGCTATAACTATGGCTACACCTTC. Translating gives CASSLSYNYGYTF.